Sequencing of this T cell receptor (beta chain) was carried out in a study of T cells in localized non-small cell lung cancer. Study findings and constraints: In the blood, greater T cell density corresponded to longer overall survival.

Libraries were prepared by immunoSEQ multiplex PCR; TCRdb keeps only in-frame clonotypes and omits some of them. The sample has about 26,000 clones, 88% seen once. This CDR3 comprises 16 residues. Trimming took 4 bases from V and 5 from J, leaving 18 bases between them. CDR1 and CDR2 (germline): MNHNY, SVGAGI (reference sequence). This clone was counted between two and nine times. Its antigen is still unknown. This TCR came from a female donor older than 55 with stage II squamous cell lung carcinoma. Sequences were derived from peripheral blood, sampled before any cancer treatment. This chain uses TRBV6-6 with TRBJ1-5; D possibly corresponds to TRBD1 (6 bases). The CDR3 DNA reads TGTGCCAGCAGTTCATTCGGACAGCTCACACATCAGCCCCAGCATTTT. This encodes CASSSFGQLTHQPQHF.